This T cell receptor beta chain was captured in a study of response to subunit inactivated influenza vaccine (dated by TCRdb to between 2017 and 2018). For the study in its entirety: The study used deep quantitative T cell receptor repertoire profiling to track responses to a trivalent subunit inactivated influenza vaccine.

The CDR3 holds 14 amino acids from the cysteine to the phenylalanine. Only the CDR3 DNA is retained, 42 bases long and in frame from the first base. CDR1 and CDR2 are drawn from the germline V gene: ENHRY, SYGVKD. V is cut by 3 bases and J by 2 bases, and the space between the germline ends is 9 bases. Sample time point, as interpreted from the label and publication: around 47 days after influenza vaccine administration. The library relied on RT-PCR. The sequencer listed for this sample is Illumina HiSeq 2500. Starting from the raw public reads, TCRdb applied fastp trimming at Q25, assembled clones with MiXCR and retained in-frame beta chains. Every entry covers one CDR3 protein and lists the most common genes and DNA from its rows. The sample records roughly 460,000 distinct CDR3 sequences, roughly 9.8% of which are singletons. 12% of the sample belongs to the ten largest clones. General findings and caveats noted by the study authors: The authors proposed that each seasonal influenza vaccination may bring in only a limited number of new T cells.

This clonotype was detected only a few times. Its antigen specificity is not known. Per-base qualities were not stored, and no clone one base away is much larger. The receptor comes from a man aged 50 to 60 who received an inactivated influenza vaccine. Donor details come from another sample of the same person, matched by shared clones. Sequenced material: PBMCs from blood, taken roughly 47 days after vaccination. The sequence links TRBV10-3 to TRBJ2-3; TRBD2 could be the D gene, as 6 bases match. The CDR3: CAISDWTNTDTQYF. The DNA reads TGTGCCATCAGTGACTGGACTAACACAGATACGCAGTATTTT.